A single sample gave rise to the 29 T cell receptor beta chains below, sequenced in a study of shared T cell receptors in the human thymus. The repertoire was sequenced with immunoSEQ multiplex PCR; TCRdb's copy has only in-frame clones and lacks some. The data contain 550,000 to 800,000 clones, 70% to 90% of them singletons. These same records also appear under a second study, on human thymus T cells.

The sample comprised thymocytes. The receptors come from a girl under two years old with a congenital heart defect.

The rearrangement uses TRBV25-1 and TRBJ2-2, with 8 nucleotides matching TRBD1. Germline CDR1 MGHDK, CDR2 SYGVNS. Trimming removed 2 bases from V and 6 bases from J; junction bases left unmatched: 8. The CDR3 has 16 amino acids. CDR3 sequence reads: CASSELQTGEAGELFF. The CDR3 DNA is TGTGCCAGCAGTGAACTCCAGACAGGGGAGGCCGGGGAGCTGTTTTTT.

The rearrangement links TRBV9 to TRBJ2-1; D unclear. The CDR3 has 15 residues. In germline, CDR1 is SGDLS, CDR2 YYNGEE. Between the trimmed V and J ends, which lost 4 bases and 3 bases, there was a span of 14 bases. CDR3 sequence: CASSLPPSGYNEQFF. The CDR3 DNA is TGTGCCAGCAGCCTCCCGCCCAGTGGCTACAATGAGCAGTTCTTC.

This chain connects TRBV6-1 to TRBJ2-5, with D perhaps TRBD2 (5 bases). The CDR3 runs 13 residues. The V gene's germline CDR1 is MNHNS and CDR2 SASEGT. Trimming shortened V by 4 bases and J by 5 bases, and 11 bases separated the two germline ends. The CDR3 DNA reads TGTGCCAGCAGTGGAGGAGGACTGGAGACCCAGTACTTC. Translation: CASSGGGLETQYF.

The chain employs TRBV27 and TRBJ1-5, with D uncertain. Between the trimmed V and J ends, which lost 8 bases and 3 bases, there was a span of 17 bases. The CDR3 extends over 15 amino acids. The germline V gene has CDR1 MNHEY and CDR2 SMNVEV (reference sequence). The CDR3: CASCDAGHPNQPQHF. CDR3 nucleotide sequence: TGTGCCAGCTGCGACGCGGGCCACCCCAATCAGCCCCAGCATTTT.

This sequence joins TRBV28 and TRBJ1-1, with D hard to call. V lost 6 bases to trimming and J lost 5 bases, with 7 bases between them. The CDR3 contains 11 residues. In germline, CDR1 is MDHEN, CDR2 SYDVKM. The CDR3 reads CASRRETEAFF. In DNA form, the CDR3 reads TGTGCCAGCAGGAGGGAGACTGAAGCTTTCTTT.

The V gene is TRBV28, the J gene TRBJ2-7, with a tentative D call TRBD2 (7 bases). V was cut by 3 bases and J by 11 bases, with 17 bases left in between. This CDR3 contains 13 residues. From germline, CDR1 is MDHEN and CDR2 SYDVKM. CDR3 protein: CASSLAGLGGEYF. CDR3 DNA sequence: TGTGCCAGCAGTTTGGCGGGGTTAGGGGGGGAGTACTTC. Full variable domain (rest looked up from reference TRBV28 and TRBJ2-7): DVKVTQSSRYLVKRTGEKVFLECVQDMDHENMFWYRQDPGLGLRLIYFSYDVKMKEKGDIPEGYSVSREKKERFSLILESASTNQTSMYLCASSLAGLGGEYFGPGTRLTVT.

This chain links TRBV7-9 with TRBJ2-3; 7 bases are a match to TRBD1. J gave up 3 bases and V 2 bases, and 5 bases lay outside the gene matches. The CDR3 runs to 15 residues. CDR1 SEHNR and CDR2 FQNEAQ come from the germline V gene (reference sequence). The CDR3 DNA sequence: TGTGCCAGCAGCTTAAAGGGGACAGAGACAGATACGCAGTATTTT. This sequence encodes CASSLKGTETDTQYF.

The chain has TRBV5-1 and TRBJ2-5, with D unresolved. Looked up from germline, CDR1 is SGHRS and CDR2 is YFSETQ. V was cut by 3 bases and J by 4 bases, with 13 bases left in between. This CDR3 is built from 14 residues. The CDR3 loop reads CASSSLLTRETQYF. CDR3 in DNA: TGCGCCAGCAGCTCCCTACTAACGCGAGAGACCCAGTACTTC.

The chain has TRBV2 and TRBJ1-5; TRBD1 might be the D (6 bases). The CDR3 covers 16 residues. Germline CDR1 reads SNHLY; CDR2 reads FYNNEI. V lost 5 bases and J 9 bases, leaving 23 bases between the germline ends. DNA of the CDR3: TGTGCCAGCAGTCTAGAACAGGGCGGGGGACTTGGGCCCCAGCATTTT. The encoded protein is CASSLEQGGGLGPQHF.

V and J are TRBV6-5 and TRBJ1-1, with D possibly TRBD1 on 6 matching bases. The CDR3 is 15 residues long. Trimming shortened V by 0 bases and J by 3 bases, and 11 bases separated the two germline ends. CDR1 MNHEY and CDR2 SVGAGI come from the germline V gene. This chain's CDR3 is CASSYSRGRDTEAFF. The CDR3 DNA sequence: TGTGCCAGCAGTTACTCGAGGGGGAGGGACACTGAAGCTTTCTTT.

The CDR3 sequence is CASSQSSRDTQYF. The CDR3 DNA reads TGCGCCAGCAGCCAATCTAGCAGGGATACGCAGTATTTT. V is TRBV4-1 and J is TRBJ2-3; a possible D gene is TRBD2 (5 bases). V was trimmed by 2 bases and J by 6 bases, leaving 9 bases between them. CDR3 length: 13 residues. Per the germline V gene, CDR1 is MGHRA and CDR2 is YSYEKL.

The CDR3 DNA reads TGTGCCAGCAGCTTAGCGCGGGGTCGCAATCAGCCCCAGCATTTT. It codes for CASSLARGRNQPQHF. V gene TRBV7-2 combines with J gene TRBJ1-5; D remains ambiguous. This CDR3 has 15 residues. V was shortened by 0 bases and J by 2 bases, with 8 bases between the two germline ends. Germline loops: CDR1 SGHTA, CDR2 FQGNSA.

The V and J genes are TRBV6-1 and TRBJ2-7; maybe TRBD1 (6 bases). The CDR3 totals 14 residues. V was trimmed by 5 bases and J by 3 bases, leaving 14 bases between them. The germline V gene has CDR1 MNHNS and CDR2 SASEGT. The CDR3 region is CASSTGRSYYEQYF. The DNA of the CDR3 is TGTGCCAGCAGTACAGGGAGATCCTACTACGAGCAGTACTTC.

The V call is TRBV7-3, the J call TRBJ2-2; D is possibly TRBD2 (7 bases). Trimming took off 1 base at V and 1 base at J, with 22 bases between the two ends. This CDR3 comprises 20 residues. Germline CDR1 is SGHTA and CDR2 is FQGTGA. The CDR3 nucleotides are TGTGCCAGCAGCTTAAATGTCCGGGGTTGCGGGGGCCGGAACACCGGGGAGCTGTTTTTT. Residues: CASSLNVRGCGGRNTGELFF.

The chain uses TRBV27 and TRBJ2-3, with 9 bases matching TRBD2. The length of the CDR3 is 15 residues. V lost 7 bases, J lost 4 bases, and 9 bases stayed unmatched. Germline lookup yields CDR1 MNHEY and CDR2 SMNVEV (reference sequence). The CDR3, as DNA: TGTGCCAGCACCCACCGGGCTAGCGGGGCAGATACGCAGTATTTT. This translates into CASTHRASGADTQYF.

This chain links TRBV6-1 with TRBJ1-2, with unresolved D. V lost 7 bases and J 2 bases, leaving 11 bases between the germline ends. Germline CDR1 is MNHNS and CDR2 is SASEGT. This CDR3 spans 13 amino acids. The CDR3 here is CASMQAQNYGYTF. The CDR3 coding sequence is TGTGCCAGCATGCAGGCGCAGAACTATGGCTACACCTTC.

The chain combines TRBV5-1 with TRBJ2-7; a weak D match, TRBD2 (5 bases). Germline CDR1 SGHRS, CDR2 YFSETQ. The ends were cut back, 4 bases at V and 5 bases at J, with 16 bases in the middle. There are 14 residues in the CDR3. The CDR3 region is CASSRATILDEQYF. CDR3 coding DNA: TGCGCCAGCAGCCGAGCGACTATTCTCGACGAGCAGTACTTC.

The rearrangement uses TRBV29-1 and TRBJ2-3, with 8 bases aligning to TRBD2. V was pared by 4 bases and J by 1 base, with 4 bases of the junction left unmatched. Germline CDR1 is SQVTM and CDR2 is ANQGSEA. The CDR3 length is 14 residues. The DNA of the CDR3 is TGCAGCGTTGGGCCAGCGGGGGGCACAGATACGCAGTATTTT. The encoded protein is CSVGPAGGTDTQYF.

The CDR3 region is CASSDWETGGVYEQYF. In DNA form, the CDR3 reads TGTGCCAGCAGTGATTGGGAGACAGGGGGCGTCTACGAGCAGTACTTC. The chain links TRBV25-1 to TRBJ2-7; TRBD1 matches at 10 bases. Per germline, CDR1 MGHDK and CDR2 SYGVNS. There are 16 residues in the CDR3. The V and J ends lost 3 bases and 3 bases, in that order; junction bases with no gene match: 8.

This sequence joins TRBV2 and TRBJ1-2, with 9 bases lining up with TRBD1. V lost 7 bases, J lost 8 bases, and 17 bases stayed unmatched. The germline V gene encodes CDR1 SNHLY and CDR2 FYNNEI. The CDR3 consists of 16 residues. Here the CDR3 reads CASNTPEDRGGRGYTF. The CDR3 DNA follows: TGTGCCAGCAACACGCCGGAAGACAGGGGGGGTCGGGGCTACACCTTC. The full variable domain, in which reference TRBV2 and TRBJ1-2 provide the parts outside the CDR3, is EPEVTQTPSHQVTQMGQEVILRCVPISNHLYFYWYRQILGQKVEFLVSFYNNEISEKSEIFDDQFSVERPDGSNFTLKIRSTKLEDSAMYFCASNTPEDRGGRGYTFGSGTRLTVV.

V usage is TRBV5-4 and J usage is TRBJ2-5; TRBD2 matches at 9 bases. Germline V CDR1 and CDR2: SGHNT, YYREEE (reference sequence). With 0 bases clipped from V and 3 bases from J, the junction kept 6 bases outside the gene matches. The CDR3 has 16 amino acids. DNA for the CDR3: TGTGCCAGCAGCTTGGTACGACTAGCGGAAAAAGAGACCCAGTACTTC. Amino acids: CASSLVRLAEKETQYF.

The chain recombines TRBV4-1 with TRBJ1-6; no clear D. Germline V gives CDR1 MGHRA, CDR2 YSYEKL. Trimming removed 2 bases from V and 9 bases from J, with 8 bases in between. The CDR3 covers 13 residues. CDR3 protein: CASSQIRSSPLHF. In DNA, the CDR3 is TGCGCCAGCAGCCAAATAAGGAGTTCACCCCTCCACTTT.

The rearrangement uses TRBV6-1 and TRBJ1-1; the match to TRBD1 covers 8 bases. This CDR3 comprises 13 residues. Germline loops: CDR1 MNHNS, CDR2 SASEGT. With V trimmed by 4 bases and J by 9 bases, 7 bases remained unmatched. CDR3 residues: CASSVHRTGKAFF. For the CDR3, the DNA is TGTGCCAGCAGTGTCCATCGGACAGGGAAAGCTTTCTTT.

The chain is built from TRBV9 and TRBJ2-7, with 7 bases identical to TRBD2. The CDR3 is 14 amino acids. The trim removed 4 bases at V and 6 bases at J, leaving 10 bases unmatched. The germline V gene has CDR1 SGDLS and CDR2 YYNGEE. The CDR3 region is CASSSRGGPIEQYF. The CDR3, as DNA: TGTGCCAGCAGCTCCCGCGGGGGTCCAATCGAGCAGTACTTC.

This rearrangement joins TRBV30 to TRBJ2-2; D possibly corresponds to TRBD1 (5 bases). V was shortened by 0 bases and J by 5 bases, with 7 bases between the two germline ends. CDR3 size: 13 residues. Germline V gene sequence: CDR1 GTSNPN, CDR2 SVGIG (reference sequence). The DNA for the CDR3 is TGTGCCTGGAGTGTAGGGGAAACCGGGGAGCTGTTTTTT. Protein: CAWSVGETGELFF.

V and J are TRBV14 and TRBJ1-1, with a tentative D call TRBD1 (6 bases). CDR1 is SGHDN and CDR2 is FVKESK in the germline V gene. The CDR3 has 17 amino acids. Trimming removed 0 bases at V and 7 bases at J, with 21 bases between. CDR3 sequence (DNA): TGTGCCAGCAGCCAAGACCCCAAACGTCACAGGGAAAGTGAAGCTTTCTTT. The encoded protein is CASSQDPKRHRESEAFF.

The V call is TRBV27, the J call TRBJ1-5, with D possibly TRBD1 on 5 matching bases. This CDR3 is 15 amino acids long. Looked up from germline, CDR1 is MNHEY and CDR2 is SMNVEV (reference sequence). Trimming removed 0 bases at V and 7 bases at J, with 13 bases between. The CDR3 loop reads CASSLSWQGTQPQHF. CDR3 in DNA: TGTGCCAGCAGTTTATCGTGGCAGGGTACACAGCCCCAGCATTTT.

V gene TRBV6-5 combines with J gene TRBJ2-7; 7 bases line up with TRBD2. The CDR3 is made up of 14 amino acids. Germline V gene lookup returns CDR1 MNHEY and CDR2 SVGAGI. The V gene end was trimmed by 4 bases and the J gene end by 3 bases; junction bases not matched to a gene: 6. CDR3 residues: CASSLAGDYYEQYF. DNA for the CDR3: TGTGCCAGCAGTTTAGCCGGGGACTACTACGAGCAGTACTTC.

This chain uses TRBV27 with TRBJ1-4; 7 nucleotides match TRBD1. This CDR3 has 14 amino acids. With V trimmed by 3 bases and J by 5 bases, 3 bases remained unmatched. The germline V gene encodes CDR1 MNHEY and CDR2 SMNVEV (reference sequence). This CDR3 reads CASSLGQHNEKLFF. The CDR3 region has the DNA TGTGCCAGCAGTTTGGGACAGCACAATGAAAAACTGTTTTTT.